The 27 T cell receptor beta chains given below trace back to one sample, sequenced in a study of T cells after yellow fever vaccination. One entry per CDR3 protein, called by TCRdb with MiXCR from the 5' RACE reads. The table includes a few hundred thousand distinct CDR3 sequences, 15% to 20% detected once. The input for sequencing was PBMCs, taken before the yellow fever booster vaccination. These receptor sequences come from a man between 18 and 35 years old who received the YFV17D yellow fever vaccine.

The CDR3 region has the DNA TGTGCCACCAGTGCCGCAGCCGGGGGCCAGCCCCAGCATTTT. It translates to CATSAAAGGQPQHF. V gene TRBV24-1 combines with J gene TRBJ1-5, with D possibly being TRBD1 (6 bases). The V end was cut by 5 bases, the J end by 7 bases, with 14 bases between. CDR3 size: 14 residues. Germline V lookup: CDR1 KGHDR, CDR2 SFDVKD.

The rearrangement uses TRBV5-6 and TRBJ2-3, with TRBD2 matching 7 bases. The CDR3 spans 15 residues. Trimming removed 6 bases from V and 2 bases from J; junction bases left unmatched: 9. The germline V gene encodes CDR1 SGHDT and CDR2 YYEEEE. The CDR3: CASIGRRDYTDTQYF. The DNA for the CDR3 is TGTGCCAGCATCGGCCGACGGGACTACACAGATACGCAGTATTTT.

This clonotype has only a few counts. DNA for the CDR3: TGTGCCAGCAGCGGACAGGGACCGGTATACAATGAGCAGTTCTTC. Protein: CASSGQGPVYNEQFF. J is TRBJ2-1 and V is TRBV7-9; 8 bases agree with TRBD1. The germline V gene has CDR1 SEHNR and CDR2 FQNEAQ (reference sequence). The CDR3 totals 15 residues. J lost 4 bases, V lost 5 bases, and 7 bases had no gene match.

This clonotype was recorded a few times. V gene TRBV4-3 combines with J gene TRBJ1-5, with no clear D. Looked up from germline, CDR1 is LGHNA and CDR2 is YSLEER. The CDR3 is made up of 14 amino acids. Trimming pared 0 bases from V and 4 bases from J, leaving 7 bases between. CDR3 residues: CASSQERRNQPQHF. In DNA form, the CDR3 reads TGCGCCAGCAGCCAAGAACGGCGAAATCAGCCCCAGCATTTT.

V gene TRBV10-3 combines with J gene TRBJ1-4; TRBD1 agrees at 9 bases. After removal of 0 bases from V and 3 bases from J, the junction contained 11 bases not matched to a gene. CDR1 and CDR2 (germline): ENHRY, SYGVKD. The CDR3 has 19 amino acids. Here the CDR3 DNA reads TGTGCCATCAGTGAGTCGATGAACAGGGGGCTAAGAGCTAATGAAAAACTGTTTTTT. This translates into CAISESMNRGLRANEKLFF.

This clonotype occurred a few times. The chain has TRBV28 and TRBJ1-1, with D unclear. The CDR3 loop spans 13 amino acids. CDR1 is MDHEN, CDR2 SYDVKM, per germline. Trimming stripped 3 bases from V and 6 bases from J, with 11 bases between. Written as DNA, the CDR3 is TGTGCCAGCAGTTTGGGGATTCTCTCTGAAGCTTTCTTT. It yields the protein CASSLGILSEAFF. Full variable domain (outside the CDR3, taken from reference TRBV28 and TRBJ1-1): DVKVTQSSRYLVKRTGEKVFLECVQDMDHENMFWYRQDPGLGLRLIYFSYDVKMKEKGDIPEGYSVSREKKERFSLILESASTNQTSMYLCASSLGILSEAFFGQGTRLTVV.

This clonotype was found a few times. The chain recombines TRBV20-1 with TRBJ2-4; D unclear. The V and J ends lost 5 bases and 0 bases respectively, with 8 bases between them. Germline V gives CDR1 DFQATT, CDR2 SNEGSKA (reference sequence). This CDR3 region has 13 residues. CDR3 residues: CSARTVAKNIQYF. CDR3 DNA: TGCAGTGCTCGGACGGTAGCCAAAAACATTCAGTACTTC.

CDR3 loop: CASYREGNTIYF. CDR3 DNA: TGTGCCAGCTATAGGGAAGGGAACACCATATATTTT. V usage is TRBV6-6 and J usage is TRBJ1-3; D unclear. With 8 bases removed from V and 7 bases from J, the gap between germline ends came to 12 bases. The CDR3 extends over 12 amino acids. CDR1 is MNHNY, CDR2 SVGAGI, per germline (reference sequence).

This clonotype was found a few times. The rearrangement links TRBV29-1 to TRBJ2-3; D gene unclear. Deletions cut 0 bases from V and 4 bases from J, with 11 bases between. CDR1 SQVTM and CDR2 ANQGSEA come from the germline V gene. There are 14 residues in the CDR3. In DNA, the CDR3 is TGCAGCGTTGAAGATCCCCGCGCGTCAGATACGCAGTATTTT. Its protein product is CSVEDPRASDTQYF.

This clonotype has at least ten counts. CDR3 region: CATSDGQGEHPIYF. The CDR3 bases are TGTGCCACCAGTGACGGACAGGGAGAGCATCCCATTTACTTC. The genes are TRBV24-1 and TRBJ2-5; TRBD1 aligns across 8 bases. CDR1 is KGHDR and CDR2 is SFDVKD in the germline V gene. V shed 4 bases and J 14 bases; nucleotides not matched to a gene: 14. The CDR3 has 14 residues.

This clonotype was seen a handful of times. The chain employs TRBV9 and TRBJ2-7, with D perhaps TRBD1 or TRBD2 (5 bases each). The ends were cut back, 4 bases at V and 2 bases at J, with 22 bases in the middle. The CDR3 is made up of 17 amino acids. Per the germline V gene, CDR1 is SGDLS and CDR2 is YYNGEE. CDR3 sequence (DNA): TGTGCCAGCAGCTCCGAAGAGGGCAGTAAGGGGACCTACGAGCAGTACTTC. As protein: CASSSEEGSKGTYEQYF.

V gene TRBV20-1 combines with J gene TRBJ2-5, with D maybe TRBD1 (6 bases). The V end was cut by 1 base, the J end by 4 bases, with 13 bases between. The germline V gene has CDR1 DFQATT and CDR2 SNEGSKA (reference sequence). This CDR3 is 14 amino acids long. CDR3 region: CSARVLVGGETQYF. DNA of the CDR3: TGCAGTGCTAGAGTCCTAGTAGGGGGAGAGACCCAGTACTTC.

This clonotype was picked up many times. The V call is TRBV5-1, the J call TRBJ2-3; D is uncertain. The CDR3 is 15 amino acids. CDR1 and CDR2 (germline): SGHRS, YFSETQ. V lost 0 bases, J lost 1 base, and 9 bases lay in between. CDR3 DNA: TGCGCCAGCAGCTTGGCCGGGTGGGGCACAGATACGCAGTATTTT. This codes for CASSLAGWGTDTQYF.

This clonotype was detected only a few times. The chain carries TRBV20-1 and TRBJ2-3; 13 bases fit TRBD2. V gave up 3 bases and J gave up 7 bases; unmatched junction bases: 4. This CDR3 spans 14 amino acids. The germline CDR1 and CDR2 sequences are DFQATT and SNEGSKA (reference sequence). The chain's CDR3 is CSARATSGGNTQYF. CDR3 nucleotide sequence: TGCAGTGCTAGGGCGACTAGCGGGGGGAATACGCAGTATTTT.

This clonotype was found a few times. This chain links TRBV5-1 with TRBJ1-2; D is unresolved. The V gene lost 4 bases and the J gene lost 0 bases, with 16 bases spanning the gap. Germline V gene sequence: CDR1 SGHRS, CDR2 YFSETQ. The CDR3 is made up of 16 amino acids. This CDR3 reads CASSPDSQPANYGYTF. In DNA, the CDR3 is TGCGCCAGCAGCCCAGACTCACAGCCAGCTAACTATGGCTACACCTTC.

The chain joins TRBV30 to TRBJ1-2, with no clear D. The CDR3 contains 10 residues. Trimming cost V 3 bases and J 2 bases, with 1 base left between them. The germline V gene has CDR1 GTSNPN and CDR2 SVGIG (reference sequence). The CDR3 DNA reads as TGTGCCTGGAGGAACTATGGCTACACCTTC. Its protein is CAWRNYGYTF.

The sample holds a few counts of this clonotype. This chain connects TRBV7-2 to TRBJ2-5; no clear D. This CDR3 has 14 residues. The germline V gene has CDR1 SGHTA and CDR2 FQGNSA. V was pared by 3 bases and J by 0 bases, with 8 bases between. The CDR3 nucleotides read TGTGCCAGCAGCTTCGGTCCGAACCAAGAGACCCAGTACTTC. This encodes CASSFGPNQETQYF.

This sequence joins TRBV12-3 or TRBV12-4 and TRBJ2-3; no firm D call. V was cut by 3 bases and J by 4 bases, with 14 bases left in between. This CDR3 comprises 15 residues. The CDR3 region has the DNA TGTGCCAGCAGTTTTGAGTTACGAGTACCAGATACGCAGTATTTT. Encoded protein: CASSFELRVPDTQYF.

The DNA of the CDR3 is TGTGCCAGCAGCCCTGGCGTTGGTCGGGGCTTCTACGAGCAGTACTTC. Translated: CASSPGVGRGFYEQYF. The chain recombines TRBV12-3 or TRBV12-4 with TRBJ2-7, with D perhaps being TRBD1 or TRBD2 (5 bases each). This CDR3 has 16 amino acids. Deletions cut 6 bases from V and 3 bases from J, with 21 bases between.

The chain joins TRBV23-1 to TRBJ1-6; D gene uncertain. TRBV23-1 is placed among ORFs of uncertain function. V gave up 6 bases and J gave up 4 bases, with 7 bases separating them. This CDR3 has 13 amino acids. The CDR3 here is CASRDVYNSPLHF. The DNA for the CDR3 is TGCGCCAGCAGGGATGTATATAATTCACCCCTCCACTTT.

This chain connects TRBV5-1 to TRBJ2-6, with D possibly matching TRBD1 (6 bases). With 7 bases removed from V and 0 bases from J, the gap between germline ends came to 11 bases. The germline gives CDR1 SGHRS, CDR2 YFSETQ. CDR3 size: 15 residues. The CDR3 DNA reads TGCGCCAGCTCCGACAGGAGCTCTGGGGCCAACGTCCTGACTTTC. Translated, it gives CASSDRSSGANVLTF.

This rearrangement joins TRBV5-5 to TRBJ2-1, with D unresolved. Germline assignment: CDR1 SGHKS and CDR2 YYEKEE (reference sequence). This CDR3 comprises 16 residues. With 1 base removed from V and 3 bases from J, the gap between germline ends came to 14 bases. The CDR3: CASSLRESLYYNEQFF. As DNA, the CDR3 is TGTGCCAGCAGCTTGAGAGAATCCCTCTACTACAATGAGCAGTTCTTC.

This clonotype was found a few times. The chain couples TRBV4-3 to TRBJ2-7; 14 bases map to TRBD2. There are 15 residues in the CDR3. Losses at the gene ends were 3 bases for V and 2 bases for J; bases not matched to a gene: 0. Germline V gives CDR1 LGHNA, CDR2 YSLEER. The CDR3 sequence is CASSQGLAGAYEQYV. The CDR3 DNA reads TGCGCCAGCAGCCAGGGACTAGCGGGGGCCTACGAGCAGTACGTC.

This clonotype was found a few times. This chain uses TRBV20-1 with TRBJ1-6, with no clear D. The CDR3 totals 11 residues. The V end lost 6 bases, the J end lost 14 bases, and 14 bases lay between the germline ends. Germline assignment: CDR1 DFQATT and CDR2 SNEGSKA (reference sequence). The CDR3 spells CSAPLDGALHF. The CDR3 DNA is TGCAGTGCCCCGTTAGATGGGGCCCTCCACTTT.

The V call is TRBV5-1, the J call TRBJ1-3; D is undetermined. This CDR3 spans 12 amino acids. V was shortened by 4 bases and J by 5 bases, with 7 bases between the two germline ends. Germline V gives CDR1 SGHRS, CDR2 YFSETQ. The CDR3 reads CASSMGRNTIYF. Here the CDR3 DNA reads TGCGCCAGCAGCATGGGAAGAAACACCATATATTTT.

This clonotype has at least ten counts. The V and J genes are TRBV4-3 and TRBJ2-3; D is tentatively TRBD1 or TRBD2 (6 bases each). Trimming took 0 bases from V and 0 from J, leaving 16 bases between them. The germline gives CDR1 LGHNA, CDR2 YSLEER. The CDR3 consists of 18 residues. The CDR3 DNA is TGCGCCAGCAGCCAAGATCTGCTTACGGGGGCTAGCACAGATACGCAGTATTTT. This sequence encodes CASSQDLLTGASTDTQYF.

The chain carries TRBV9 and TRBJ1-1; no reliable D call. Looked up from germline, CDR1 is SGDLS and CDR2 is YYNGEE. V lost 3 bases to trimming and J lost 4 bases, with 7 bases between them. CDR3 length: 12 amino acids. CDR3 protein: CASSGWATEAFF. The CDR3 region has the DNA TGTGCCAGCAGCGGCTGGGCCACTGAAGCTTTCTTT.